The rows below give T cell receptor beta chains drawn from one sample of a study of OX40 agonist ivuxolimab in advanced cancers. Some clones are missing from TCRdb's copy, which holds only in-frame ones; the method was immunoSEQ multiplex PCR. The sample lists around 61,000 clones, approximately 90% occurring once. The sample in question was CD4+ or CD8+ T cells sorted from blood, obtained in a trial of the OX40 agonist ivuxolimab. These receptors were taken from an adult with an advanced solid tumor such as melanoma, head and neck, liver or kidney cancer. Both conserved end residues are part of each CDR3. Fields, in order: J gene, V gene, D gene, clone size, CDR3 DNA, CDR3 protein. A D gene is named only where the DNA matches it firmly. Some rows have no size entry. The others give once, few or many, or a class for an expanded clone.

TRBJ2-4 | TRBV7-2 | . | . | TGTGCCAGCAGCTTAGCCTTCGTTGTGAGGGGATCCAAAAACATTCAGTACTTC | CASSLAFVVRGSKNIQYF
TRBJ2-1 | TRBV9 | TRBD2 | . | TGTGCCAGCAGCGCCACAATGGGACTAGCCTATGAGCAGTTCTTC | CASSATMGLAYEQFF
TRBJ1-2 | TRBV4-3 | . | . | TGCGCCAGCAGCCAAGATCGCCTCAGGGAGGGCTATGGCTACACCTTC | CASSQDRLREGYGYTF
TRBJ2-3 | TRBV7-9 | . | . | TGTGCCAGCAGCTTAAGCACAGATACGCAGTATTTT | CASSLSTDTQYF
TRBJ2-1 | TRBV7-9 | . | . | TGTGCCAGCAGCTTAGGGACAGTGGATTACAATGAGCAGTTCTTC | CASSLGTVDYNEQFF
TRBJ1-6 | TRBV28 | TRBD1 | . | TGTGCCAGCAGTTTAAGTGGAGTGTTAGAATTCACAGGGGCCTCCTATAATTCACCCCTCCACTTT | CASSLSGVLEFTGASYNSPLHF
TRBJ2-6 | TRBV11-3 | . | . | TGTGCCAGCAGCTTAGCCGGGGACGGGGCCAACGTCCTGACTTTC | CASSLAGDGANVLTF
TRBJ1-2 | TRBV28 | . | . | TGTGCCAGCAGTTTAGAGACAGGACCCCACTATGGCTACACCTTC | CASSLETGPHYGYTF
TRBJ1-5 | TRBV2 | . | . | TGTGCCAGTGGGCAGGTTCTAGGACAGCCCCAGCATTTT | CASGQVLGQPQHF
TRBJ1-3 | TRBV9 | . | . | TGTGCCAGCAGCGTAGGGGGAAGCTCTGGAAACACCATATATTTT | CASSVGGSSGNTIYF
TRBJ1-3 | TRBV6-5 | . | . | TGTGCCAGCAGTTACCTGGGGGATACTGGAAACACCATATATTTT | CASSYLGDTGNTIYF
TRBJ2-3 | TRBV4-2 | . | . | TGTGCCAGCAGCCAAGATTTCACCACAGATACGCAGTATTTT | CASSQDFTTDTQYF
TRBJ2-7 | TRBV29-1 | . | once | TGCAGCGTTGGGGTCGGCGGGGGCATCTACGAGCAGTACTTC | CSVGVGGGIYEQYF
TRBJ1-1 | TRBV28 | . | once | TGTGCCAGCAGCTTAGGCACTGAAGCTTTCTTT | CASSLGTEAFF
TRBJ1-2 | TRBV25-1 | . | . | TGTGCCAGCAGTGGGAGGACAGCCTATGGCTACACCTTC | CASSGRTAYGYTF
TRBJ2-3 | TRBV9 | . | . | TGTGCCAGCAGCGTAGGTGTTAGCACAGATACGCAGTATTTT | CASSVGVSTDTQYF
TRBJ1-5 | TRBV7-2 | . | . | TGTGCCAGCAGCTTGAAGGGGGGCGGCAATCAGCCCCAGCATTTT | CASSLKGGGNQPQHF
TRBJ1-1 | TRBV2 | . | once | TGTGCCAGCAGTGAAGGGGTGAGGGGCGGCGGCTTAGGGGAAGCTTTCTTT | CASSEGVRGGGLGEAFF
TRBJ1-2 | TRBV4-2 | . | . | TGTGCCAGCAGCCTGATCCCTGACAGGCTACCCTTTAACTATGGCTACACCTTC | CASSLIPDRLPFNYGYTF
TRBJ2-3 | TRBV9 | . | few | TGTGCCAGCAGCGTAGCTCAGGGGACAGATACGCAGTATTTT | CASSVAQGTDTQYF
TRBJ2-7 | TRBV30 | TRBD2 | . | TGTGCCTGGAGTGTACAAGTGCGCGGGGGGGTGAACGAGCAGTACTTC | CAWSVQVRGGVNEQYF
TRBJ1-5 | TRBV19 | TRBD1 | . | TGTGCCAGTAGACCCCGACAGGGAGGCAATCAGCCCCAGCATTTT | CASRPRQGGNQPQHF
TRBJ1-1 | TRBV30 | . | . | TGTGCCTGGAGTGTAAGGGGAGGACTCTCTGAAGCTTTCTTT | CAWSVRGGLSEAFF
TRBJ2-1 | TRBV15 | TRBD2 | . | TGTGCCACCACCTCAGGACTAGTCGACAATGAGCAGTTCTTC | CATTSGLVDNEQFF
TRBJ1-1 | TRBV5-6 | . | . | TGTGCCAGCAGCTTGACAGGGATTTCTTCGGGCACTGAAGCTTTCTTT | CASSLTGISSGTEAFF
TRBJ2-1 | TRBV7-6 | TRBD1 | . | TGTGCCAGCAGCCGACGGACAGGGTTCAATGAGCAGTTCTTC | CASSRRTGFNEQFF
TRBJ2-1 | TRBV28 | . | . | TGTGCCAGCAAGTTTATAGGTGGCGGGGCCCACAATGAGCAGTTCTTC | CASKFIGGGAHNEQFF
TRBJ2-1 | TRBV5-4 | . | . | TGTGCCAGCAGCTTGAGGCATGAGCAGTTCTTC | CASSLRHEQFF
TRBJ1-4 | TRBV7-9 | . | . | TGTGCCAGCAGCTTATCTGAAAAACTGTTTTTT | CASSLSEKLFF
TRBJ1-6 | TRBV28 | . | . | TGTGCCAGCAGTCCAGGGCCGGGGGGAGTGTATAATTCACCCCTCCACTTT | CASSPGPGGVYNSPLHF
TRBJ2-3 | TRBV7-9 | . | few | TGTGCCAGCAGCACCGGGAATACGCAGTATTTT | CASSTGNTQYF
TRBJ2-7 | TRBV6-5 | . | once | TGTGCCAGCAGGGAAACCTACGAGCAGTACTTC | CASRETYEQYF